This entry is about one T cell receptor (beta chain). These data originate in a study of blood T cell repertoires in COVID-19. Participants, about 18 to 100 years old, spanned 25 or so US areas. V lost 3 bases to trimming and J lost 8 bases, with 5 bases between them. The germline CDR1 and CDR2 sequences are LNHDA and SQIVND (reference sequence). The CDR3 contains 11 residues. The authors' processing: How many nucleated cells were present was estimated from reference gene primer amplification. Generated by immunoSEQ multiplex PCR, the TCRdb table keeps only in-frame clones and is missing some. V and J calls and clone size come straight from that table; D and trimming were deduced from the DNA. Among a few hundred thousand clones, approximately 89% were seen once, and the ten largest hold 0.95% to 1.5%.

Sample: PBMCs or T cells enriched from blood (not recorded which). This sequence was found in a middle-aged woman with acute COVID-19. The chain has TRBV19 and TRBJ1-3; D is uncertain. Here the CDR3 reads CASSIHYTIYF. CDR3 sequence (DNA): TGTGCCAGTAGTATCCACTACACCATATATTTT.